This TCR beta chain was observed in a study of T cell changes during pregnancy in multiple sclerosis. The assay was immunoSEQ multiplex PCR, and TCRdb's table has in-frame clones only and misses some. In the table there are 25,000 to 30,000 clones, around 94% of which are singletons. V was cut by 8 bases and J by 5 bases, with 20 bases left in between. The CDR3 sequence is 14 residues long. Germline V gives CDR1 SQVTM, CDR2 ANQGSEA. This sequence was found in a female donor with multiple sclerosis, enrolled in a pregnancy study. The chain employs TRBV29-1 and TRBJ2-3, with D perhaps matching TRBD2 (5 bases). The source material was CD4+ T cells from peripheral blood mononuclear cells, sampled in the first trimester of pregnancy. In DNA, the CDR3 is TGCAGCTCATCATCGGGATTTGAGGGAGATACGCAGTATTTT. This translates into CSSSSGFEGDTQYF.